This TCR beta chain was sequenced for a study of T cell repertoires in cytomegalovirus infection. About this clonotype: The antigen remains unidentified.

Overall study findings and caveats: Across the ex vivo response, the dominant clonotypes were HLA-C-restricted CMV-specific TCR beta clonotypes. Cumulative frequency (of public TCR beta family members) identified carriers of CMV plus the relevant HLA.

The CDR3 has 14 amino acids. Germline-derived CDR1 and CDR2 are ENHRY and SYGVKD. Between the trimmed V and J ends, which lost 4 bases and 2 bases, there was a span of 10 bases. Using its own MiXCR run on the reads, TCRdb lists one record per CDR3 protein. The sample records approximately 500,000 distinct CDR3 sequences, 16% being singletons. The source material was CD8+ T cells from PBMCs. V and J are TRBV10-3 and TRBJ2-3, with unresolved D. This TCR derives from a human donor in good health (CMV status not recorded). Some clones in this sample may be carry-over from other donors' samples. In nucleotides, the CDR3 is TGTGCCATCAGTGCAACGAAAGACACAGATACGCAGTATTTT. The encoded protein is CAISATKDTDTQYF.